This TCR beta chain was sequenced during a study of T cell responses to AZD1222 COVID-19 vaccine. From germline, CDR1 is SGHRS and CDR2 YFSETQ. V lost 5 bases, J lost 2 bases, and 8 bases lay in between. This CDR3 comprises 13 residues. Produced via immunoSEQ multiplex PCR; TCRdb's table is partial and in-frame only. The data show about 150,000 clones, about 90% seen once. The TCR was taken from an adult who received the AZD1222 COVID-19 vaccine. This sample comprised peripheral blood, obtained 28 days after the second AZD1222 dose. The V gene is TRBV5-1, the J gene TRBJ1-3, with D hard to call. The CDR3 DNA is TGCGCCAGCAGTCACCAGACTGGAAACACCATATATTTT. Translation: CASSHQTGNTIYF. Full variable domain (missing parts from reference TRBV5-1 and TRBJ1-3): KAGVTQTPRYLIKTRGQQVTLSCSPISGHRSVSWYQQTPGQGLQFLFEYFSETQRNKGNFPGRFSGRQFSNSRSEMNVSTLELGDSALYLCASSHQTGNTIYFGEGSWLTVV.